The source of this T cell receptor beta chain is a study of cytomegalovirus exposure and HLA in healthy donors (dated by TCRdb to about 2017). Notes on the research overall: In an earlier analysis of 587 of the donors, under 300 Gb of sequence data and about 110 million unique TCR beta sequences from about 179 million T cells were reported. An early release that covered about 600 HLA-typed donors contained approximately 290 gigabases of sequencing data and tens of millions of unique TCR sequences. Of the approximately 400 genotyped donors, approximately 81% were placed in the genetic ancestry cluster associated with self-reported Caucasian donors. The aim of the study was to test whether cataloging public T cell receptors could identify signatures of past pathogen exposure. The study used immunosequencing to profile the T cell repertoires of more than 650 subjects and linked those repertoires to cytomegalovirus serostatus. A separate validation cohort of 100 to 150 different subjects was used in addition to the approximately 670-subject first cohort. The study combined high-throughput TCR immunosequencing, statistical association of individual TCRs with disease status, and machine learning to predict cytomegalovirus infection status. To study patterns of TCR occurrence, a later analysis re-analyzed previously published TCR beta repertoires from 550 to 800 donors and added high-resolution HLA genotyping. Rather than drawing on any new phenotypic data, the later analysis identified candidate immune exposures from TCR beta sequences and the way those sequences occurred across donors. To decide whether each TCR beta V gene segment behaved as functional or pseudogenic, an earlier analysis of fewer than 750 of the donors relied on high-throughput TCR beta sequencing. Donor age, sex, ethnicity and CMV serostatus were compiled together with the repertoire data. A later genetic analysis used genome-wide SNP genotypes for about 60% of the roughly 700 donors, treating that subset as a discovery cohort. All discovery cohort repertoires had been generated using a single sequencing platform. Both class I and class II loci were covered by HLA typing, at four-digit resolution. Typing coverage differed by locus: A, B, C, DRB1 and DQB1 were typed in about 629-640 donors, DQA1 in approximately 520, DPA1 in 606, and DPB1 in around 440. Because of strong linkage in the cohort, roughly five DR-DQ haplotypes were treated as single units for association and clustering. Among some 410 genotyped donors of the cohort, an average of approximately 230,000 unique TCR beta nucleotide sequences were sequenced per donor, roughly 18% of them non-productive.

Libraries were constructed by the immunoSEQ multiplex PCR assay. A mixture of 60 forward primers for TCR Vbeta segments and 13 reverse primers for TCR Jbeta segments was used in the multiplex PCR. A multiplex PCR assay on genomic DNA amplified the CDR3 region of rearranged TCR beta genes. Amplified TCR beta libraries were sequenced as 87-base-pair reads on the Illumina HiSeq System. The authors' analysis ran thus. In a later analysis, roughly 80 million unique TCR beta chains were counted across the 690 or so repertoires, and roughly 11 million of these chains were shared by at least two donors. Raw reads were error-corrected and collapsed into unique sequences by a nearest-neighbor algorithm in which closely related sequences were merged to remove PCR and sequencing errors. To assign V, D and J gene segments, CDR3 sequences were aligned to IMGT reference sequences. For a sequence to be retained, at least a six-nucleotide match to both a V gene segment and a J gene segment was required. A rearrangement counted as productive if the CDR3 had no stop codons and remained in frame with V and J, and every other rearrangement counted as non-productive. Following IMGT convention, CDR3 was defined as the stretch from the second conserved V-encoded cysteine to the conserved J-encoded phenylalanine. In an earlier analysis of more than 550 of the donors, sequences lacking an unambiguous match to a single V gene segment were excluded. An earlier analysis of fewer than 750 of the donors called V segments functional above 56.7% productive rearrangements and segregating when the between-donor standard deviation exceeded 5%. To diagnose cytomegalovirus status from the catalog of TCR beta chain sequences, a statistical classification framework was built. In a later analysis, V and J genes were assigned by comparing TCR nucleotide sequences against IMGT/GENE-DB human TR gene sequences. The TCRdist pipeline was used in a later analysis to assign CDR3 sequences and most-parsimonious VDJ recombination scenarios. A later analysis defined each TCR beta chain by its CDR3 amino acid sequence plus V-gene family, and excluded reads lacking a unique V-gene family. A later analysis removed over 500 highly shared, low-generation-probability nucleotide sequences to deal with suspected cross-contamination and a sequencing artifact. In a later analysis, a clonal expansion index was calculated for each public chain from normalized within-repertoire ranks of inferred template counts. In a later analysis, generation probabilities were computed with a VDJ recombination model fitted to out-of-frame rearrangements, and the resulting probabilities were checked against IGoR. Hypergeometric tests were used in a later analysis to score TCR-TCR, TCR-HLA and TCR-CMV co-occurrence, with a repertoire-size bias correction applied to the TCR pairs. False discovery rates were estimated in a later analysis by permuting HLA or CMV assignments 20 times. In a later analysis, co-occurring TCRs were grouped using DBSCAN, and TCRdist sequence similarity was added for clustering within HLA-allele-positive subsets. Repertoires with fewer than 30,000 or more than 120,000 public chains, plus five repertoires with anomalous nucleotide sharing, were excluded from co-occurrence clustering. TCRdb took over this immuneACCESS table, retaining in-frame rearrangements with V and J assigned. Such tables are incomplete; in checked studies, under half of the missing clones stem from an unresolved V gene, and the remainder is unexplained. V and J calls and clone size are those listed in that table; D and trimming were worked out from the DNA. This sample's records show about 40,000 clones. Roughly 1.8% of the sample belongs to the ten largest clones.

As for this clone: What this receptor recognizes is not known. Compared with germline, one end of the junction differs, possibly owing to a read error.

In total, approximately 610 healthy bone marrow donors made up the cohort. At the time of sampling, all cohort members were nominally healthy, though unrecorded immune exposures were likely present. The donor was CMV seronegative and was included in the group of several hundred seronegative cohort members. Every donor gave a peripheral blood sample, and the peripheral blood mononuclear cells from that sample were used for TCR beta sequencing. Genomic DNA extraction from the blood cell samples was performed with the Qiagen DNeasy Blood Extraction Kit. What the authors observed across the whole study: In a later analysis, most CMV-associated TCR beta chains were found to appear HLA-restricted, with HLA associations seemingly driven largely by CMV exposure. Most TCR sequences were observed very rarely across donors, whereas some public TCRs were present in many individuals. Correlated functional status among segregating V segments might be attributable to linkage disequilibrium, but an unknown experimental factor could not be ruled out. Because HLA typing was unavailable for some donors at each locus, only the typed subset was used in association tests. Some IMGT-functional V segments, including TRBV6-2 and TRBV6-3, could not be told apart with the 87-base-pair reads, so those segments were excluded. Some 15 rarely observed V segments, including chromosome 9 orphons, were excluded from the earlier analysis of several hundred of the donors because counts were too low. An association between a missense DCLRE1C variant and V-gene and J-gene trimming of TCR beta chains was found in a later genetic analysis and replicated in an independent cohort. In both the original and validation cohorts, the classifier was reported to diagnose cytomegalovirus status with high specificity and sensitivity. When HLA alleles, especially DR and DQ, strongly co-occurred, TCR associations were difficult to assign to individual alleles. A further reported finding was that TCR beta sequences accurately predicted the HLA-A and HLA-B alleles for most subjects in the first cohort. The authors suggested that the approach could potentially be extended to other disease states and immunological phenotypes. An earlier analysis of some 590 of the donors showed that most TCR beta V segments appeared in productive rearrangements either about 87% or about 30% of the time, which broadly matched IMGT annotations. In a later analysis, 16,951 TCR beta sequences were associated with specific HLA alleles at a false discovery rate of 0.05. A total of 150 to 200 TCR beta chains were listed by the study as associated with cytomegalovirus. A later analysis reported that several top co-occurrence clusters appeared linked to parvovirus B19, influenza, CMV and Epstein-Barr virus. CMV serostatus was the only immune exposure information available for the cohort. In a later analysis, HLA-associated TCR beta chains showed more clonal expansion and lower generation probabilities than non-associated chains that were equally common. In a later analysis, TCR association rates were found to vary across HLA loci, with the most associated TCRs seen for DRB1 alleles and the fewest for HLA-C alleles. Roughly uniform sequencing depth across donors was assumed in presence/absence analyses, although this assumption may not hold. The sequencing pipeline was judged likely to have produced a cluster of highly shared sequence variants as a technical artifact. In this cohort, only TCR beta chains were sequenced, and detectable features were limited by the absence of alpha or paired-chain data. A few of the identified cytomegalovirus-associated TCR beta chains were confirmed in vitro to be specific for cytomegalovirus antigens. In a later genetic analysis, fewer N-insertions in productive TCRs were reported among donors in an Asian-associated ancestry cluster than the roughly 700-donor mean.

CDR3 length: 15 amino acids, cysteine to phenylalanine. Kept here is only the CDR3 DNA, which spans 45 bases and is read in frame from base 1. CDR1 and CDR2, looked up from the germline V gene (reference sequence), are GTSNPN and SVGIG. The rearranged chain carries TRBV30 and TRBJ2-1; TRBD2 lines up with 9 middle nucleotides. The TCR was taken from a woman younger than 45 in good health and CMV-seronegative. Input material: PBMCs. The CDR3 corresponds to CAGSVQTSGRNEQFF. In nucleotides, the sequence is TGTGCCGGGAGTGTACAAACTAGCGGGCGGAATGAGCAGTTCTTC.